The entry below gives a single TCR beta chain sequence along with its context. The antigen is undetermined. The sample belongs to a study of Tregs in tolerant kidney transplant recipients. CD4+CD25+CD127- Tregs, CD4+CD25- non-Tregs, CD4 and CD8 cells were sorted. Study-level findings and limits: This study did not directly address biological reproducibility. Tregs expanded with activated donor B cells seemed most donor-specific.

The assay was immunoSEQ multiplex PCR, and TCRdb's table has in-frame clones only and misses some. The sample lists some 250,000 clones; approximately 84% were seen once. Germline CDR1 reads SGHVS; CDR2 reads FNYEAQ. The CDR3 runs to 15 residues. V was cut by 1 base and J by 1 base, with 10 bases left in between. This TCR derives from a human donor in good health. This chain links TRBV7-6 with TRBJ1-1, with D unclear. Sequenced material: CD4+ T cells from blood. The CDR3 sequence is CASSLDSPQNTEAFF. CDR3 nucleotides: TGTGCCAGCAGCTTAGATAGCCCACAGAACACTGAAGCTTTCTTT.